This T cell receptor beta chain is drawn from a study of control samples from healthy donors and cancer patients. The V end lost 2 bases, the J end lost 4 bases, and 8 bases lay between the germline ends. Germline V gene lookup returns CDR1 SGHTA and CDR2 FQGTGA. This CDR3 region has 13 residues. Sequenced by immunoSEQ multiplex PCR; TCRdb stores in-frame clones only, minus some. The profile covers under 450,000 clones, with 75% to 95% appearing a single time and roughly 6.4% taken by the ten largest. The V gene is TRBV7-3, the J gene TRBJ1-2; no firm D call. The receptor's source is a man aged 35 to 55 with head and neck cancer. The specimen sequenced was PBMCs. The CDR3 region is CASSLLAGYGYTF. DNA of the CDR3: TGTGCCAGCAGCTTATTAGCCGGCTATGGCTACACCTTC.